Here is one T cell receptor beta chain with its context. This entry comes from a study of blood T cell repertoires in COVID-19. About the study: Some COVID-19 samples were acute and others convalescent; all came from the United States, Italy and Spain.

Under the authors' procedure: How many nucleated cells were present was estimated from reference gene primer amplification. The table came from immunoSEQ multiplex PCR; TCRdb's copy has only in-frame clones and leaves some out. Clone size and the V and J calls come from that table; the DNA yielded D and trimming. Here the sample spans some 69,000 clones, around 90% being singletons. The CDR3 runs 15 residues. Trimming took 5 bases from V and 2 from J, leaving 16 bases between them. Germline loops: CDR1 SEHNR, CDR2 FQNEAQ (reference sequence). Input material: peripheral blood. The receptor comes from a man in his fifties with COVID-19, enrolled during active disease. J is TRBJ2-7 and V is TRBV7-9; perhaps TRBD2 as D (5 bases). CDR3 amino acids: CASSKGLEGPYEQYF. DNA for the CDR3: TGTGCCAGCAGCAAGGGTTTAGAGGGCCCCTACGAGCAGTACTTC.